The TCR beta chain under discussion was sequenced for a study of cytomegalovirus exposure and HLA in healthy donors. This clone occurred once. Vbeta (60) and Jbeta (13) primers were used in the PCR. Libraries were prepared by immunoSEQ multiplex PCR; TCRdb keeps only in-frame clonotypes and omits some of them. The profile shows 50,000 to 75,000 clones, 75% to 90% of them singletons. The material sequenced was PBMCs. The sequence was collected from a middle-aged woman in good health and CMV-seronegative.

CDR3 region: CASSLMGLGHTQYF. DNA for the CDR3: TGTGCCAGCAGCTTAATGGGGCTAGGTCATACGCAGTATTTT. The genes are TRBV7-6 and TRBJ2-3; weak D call: TRBD1 (5 bases). Germline CDR1 and CDR2: SGHVS and FNYEAQ. The V end lost 2 bases, the J end lost 7 bases, and 13 bases lay between the germline ends. The CDR3 consists of 14 residues.